The clone carrying this TCR beta chain occurred a few times. The study tagged each TCR cDNA molecule with a unique molecular identifier. TCRdb analysed the 5' RACE reads with MiXCR anew, one entry per CDR3 protein. This table has approximately 70,000 distinct CDR3 sequences, around 9.3% appearing once. There are 14 residues in the CDR3. Trimming pared 3 bases from V and 2 bases from J, leaving 10 bases between. Germline assignment: CDR1 SGDLS and CDR2 YYNGEE. This sample's time point: blood at routine non-recurrence follow-up after resection. Whole RNA was taken from tumor, nontumor lung or frozen PBMC; it was then sequenced unsorted. The sample comes from a study of spatial heterogeneity in lung cancer. Study information: Where available, sequencing covered follow-up PBMC samples, taken at a median of around 25 months after resection. Mean representation of each unique TCR and UMI combination in the raw reads exceeded nine occurrences.

The specimen comprised PBMCs, sampled at follow-up. The gene calls are TRBV9 and TRBJ2-3; no definite D call. The TCR was taken from a female donor with early-stage non-small cell lung cancer. As DNA, the CDR3 is TGTGCCAGCAGCGCTTATATTACCACAGATACGCAGTATTTT. Protein: CASSAYITTDTQYF.